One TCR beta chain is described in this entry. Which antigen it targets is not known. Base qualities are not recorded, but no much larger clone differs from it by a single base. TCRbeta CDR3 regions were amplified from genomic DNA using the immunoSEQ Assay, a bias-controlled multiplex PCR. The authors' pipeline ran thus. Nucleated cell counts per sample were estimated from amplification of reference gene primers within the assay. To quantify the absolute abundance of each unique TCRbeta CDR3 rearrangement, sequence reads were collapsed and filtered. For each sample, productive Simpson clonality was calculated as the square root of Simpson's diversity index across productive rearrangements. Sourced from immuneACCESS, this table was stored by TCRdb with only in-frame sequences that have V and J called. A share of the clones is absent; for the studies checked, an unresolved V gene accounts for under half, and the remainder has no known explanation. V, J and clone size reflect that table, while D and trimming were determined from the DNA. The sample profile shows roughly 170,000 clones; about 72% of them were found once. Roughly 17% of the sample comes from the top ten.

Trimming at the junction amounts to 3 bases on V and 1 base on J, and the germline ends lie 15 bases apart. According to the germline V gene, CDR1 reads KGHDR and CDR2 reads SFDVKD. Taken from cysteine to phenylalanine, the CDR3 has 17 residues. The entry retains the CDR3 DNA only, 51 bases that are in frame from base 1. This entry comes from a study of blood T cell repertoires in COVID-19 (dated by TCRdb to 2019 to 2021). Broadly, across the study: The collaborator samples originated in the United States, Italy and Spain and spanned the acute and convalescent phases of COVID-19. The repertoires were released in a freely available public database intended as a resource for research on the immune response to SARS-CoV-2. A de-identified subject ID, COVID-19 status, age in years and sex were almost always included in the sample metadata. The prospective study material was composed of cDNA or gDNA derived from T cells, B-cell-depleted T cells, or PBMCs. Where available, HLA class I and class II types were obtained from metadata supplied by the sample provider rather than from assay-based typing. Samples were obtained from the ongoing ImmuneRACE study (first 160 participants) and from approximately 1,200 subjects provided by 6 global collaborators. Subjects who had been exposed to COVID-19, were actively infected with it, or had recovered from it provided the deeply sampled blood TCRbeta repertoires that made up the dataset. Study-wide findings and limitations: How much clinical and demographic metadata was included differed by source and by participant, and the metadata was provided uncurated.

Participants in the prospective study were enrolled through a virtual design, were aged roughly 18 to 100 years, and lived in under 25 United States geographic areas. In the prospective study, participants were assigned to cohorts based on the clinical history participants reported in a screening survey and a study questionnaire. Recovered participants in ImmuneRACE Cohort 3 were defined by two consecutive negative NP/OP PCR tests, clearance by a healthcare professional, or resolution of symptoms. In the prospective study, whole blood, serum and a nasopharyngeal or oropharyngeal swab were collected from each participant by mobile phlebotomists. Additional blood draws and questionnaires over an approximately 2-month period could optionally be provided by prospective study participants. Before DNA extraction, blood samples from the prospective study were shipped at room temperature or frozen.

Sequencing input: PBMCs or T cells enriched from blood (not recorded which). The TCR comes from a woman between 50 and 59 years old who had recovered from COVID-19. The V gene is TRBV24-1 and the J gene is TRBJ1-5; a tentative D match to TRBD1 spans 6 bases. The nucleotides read TGTGCCACCAGTGATCATACAGGGATCCCGAGCAATCAGCCCCAGCATTTT. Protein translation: CATSDHTGIPSNQPQHF.